This passage covers 16 T cell receptor beta chains from one sample sequenced in a study of CD8+ T cells in alopecia areata. Treatment denoted: oral pan-JAK inhibitor, 5-10 mg twice daily. Extracted RNA was reverse transcribed, and the resulting cDNA served as sequencing template. Sequenced by immunoSEQ multiplex PCR; TCRdb stores in-frame clones only, minus some. The sample includes 150,000 to 200,000 clones, less than 75% of them seen just once. Sequenced material: CD4+ T cells sorted from blood, taken at approximately week 60, from a patient treated with tofacitinib. Receptor source: a human donor with alopecia areata.

The sample holds a few counts of this clone. The rearrangement links TRBV5-5 to TRBJ1-1, with D hard to call. CDR1 SGHKS and CDR2 YYEKEE come from the germline V gene (reference sequence). This CDR3 comprises 14 residues. The germline V and J ends were trimmed by 4 bases and 4 bases, with 14 bases remaining between them. The DNA for the CDR3 is TGTGCCAGCAGCCGTACACCAGAGAGCACTGAAGCTTTCTTT. Translating gives CASSRTPESTEAFF. Full variable domain (remainder filled in from reference TRBV5-5 and TRBJ1-1): DAGVTQSPTHLIKTRGQQVTLRCSPISGHKSVSWYQQVLGQGPQFIFQYYEKEERGRGNFPDRFSARQFPNYSSELNVNALLLGDSALYLCASSRTPESTEAFFGQGTRLTVV.

J is TRBJ2-1 and V is TRBV5-1; 7 bases fit TRBD1. The CDR3 loop spans 14 amino acids. CDR1 is SGHRS and CDR2 is YFSETQ in the germline V gene. J gave up 3 bases and V 2 bases, and 2 bases lay outside the gene matches. The DNA of the CDR3 is TGCGCCAGCAGCTTCGGGACAGTCTACAATGAGCAGTTCTTC. Amino acids: CASSFGTVYNEQFF.

J is TRBJ1-6 and V is TRBV11-2; D is unresolved. Germline CDR1 reads SGHAT; CDR2 reads FQNNGV. The CDR3 covers 15 residues. The V end was cut by 0 bases, the J end by 10 bases, with 13 bases between. DNA of the CDR3: TGTGCCAGCAGCTTAGAGCCAGGAGAACAGTCACCCCTCCACTTT. This gives the protein CASSLEPGEQSPLHF.

This clone was found a few times. V gene TRBV15 combines with J gene TRBJ2-7; D may correspond to TRBD1 or TRBD2 (5 bases each). CDR1 and CDR2 from the germline V gene are LNHNV and YYDKDF (reference sequence). The CDR3 has 15 residues. Trimming removed 5 bases from V and 6 bases from J, with 20 bases in between. The CDR3 DNA reads as TGTGCCACCAGCTCCCGGGACCCCTTGGGGAGCGAGCAGTACTTC. Its translation: CATSSRDPLGSEQYF.

V is TRBV15 and J is TRBJ2-5, with D unresolved. Germline V CDR1 and CDR2: LNHNV, YYDKDF (reference sequence). The CDR3 is 16 amino acids. Trimming cost V 0 bases and J 7 bases, with 18 bases left between them. The CDR3 loop reads CATSRDRPIWGGTQYF. The CDR3 nucleotides read TGTGCCACCAGCAGAGACCGACCTATATGGGGTGGGACCCAGTACTTC.

The CDR3 here is CASSEGGWGYTF. The CDR3 nucleotides are TGTGCCAGCTCTGAGGGAGGTTGGGGCTACACCTTC. The rearrangement links TRBV25-1 to TRBJ1-2; no clear D. Germline lookup yields CDR1 MGHDK and CDR2 SYGVNS. The CDR3 covers 12 residues. The V gene lost 8 bases and the J gene lost 8 bases, with 15 bases spanning the gap.

The rearrangement links TRBV4-2 to TRBJ1-5; the match to TRBD1 covers 7 bases. Trimming removed 1 base from V and 6 bases from J; junction bases left unmatched: 12. The CDR3 is 17 amino acids. Per germline, CDR1 LGHNA and CDR2 YNFKEQ. CDR3 sequence: CASSQVGVKGAVQPQHF. CDR3 nucleotides: TGTGCCAGCAGCCAAGTGGGTGTAAAGGGGGCGGTTCAGCCCCAGCATTTT.

This rearrangement joins TRBV7-9 to TRBJ2-3; 8 nucleotides agree with TRBD2. The CDR3 totals 14 residues. The V gene's germline CDR1 is SEHNR and CDR2 FQNEAQ (reference sequence). With V trimmed by 5 bases and J by 3 bases, 4 bases remained unmatched. The CDR3 reads CASSRLATTDTQYF. The CDR3 DNA reads as TGTGCCAGCAGCAGACTAGCGACAACAGATACGCAGTATTTT. The complete variable domain, with remaining parts taken from reference TRBV7-9 and TRBJ2-3, reads DTGVSQNPRHKITKRGQNVTFRCDPISEHNRLYWYRQTLGQGPEFLTYFQNEAQLEKSRLLSDRFSAERPKGSFSTLEIQRTEQGDSAMYLCASSRLATTDTQYFGPGTRLTVL.

This clone showed up just a few times. V is TRBV10-3 and J is TRBJ2-7; TRBD1 matches 7 bases. Germline V CDR1 and CDR2: ENHRY, SYGVKD. The CDR3 spans 14 residues. V was clipped by 3 bases and J by 0 bases; unmatched bases: 2. Here the CDR3 DNA reads TGTGCCATCAGTGATGGGACAGCCTCCTACGAGCAGTACTTC. Translation: CAISDGTASYEQYF.

The CDR3 DNA sequence: TGTGCCAGCAGCACTGGGACAGGGAGGAACTACGAGCAGTACTTC. Its protein product is CASSTGTGRNYEQYF. This chain links TRBV7-9 with TRBJ2-7; TRBD1 matches at 9 bases. With 5 bases clipped from V and 3 bases from J, the junction kept 8 bases outside the gene matches. The CDR3 extends over 15 amino acids. From germline, CDR1 is SEHNR and CDR2 FQNEAQ (reference sequence).

This clone showed up just a few times. The chain has TRBV5-6 and TRBJ2-6, with TRBD1 matching over 7 bases. Trimming took 4 bases from V and 1 from J; bases not matched to a gene: 2. Germline values: CDR1 SGHDT, CDR2 YYEEEE. CDR3 size: 15 residues. In DNA, the CDR3 is TGTGCCAGCAGCGACAGGGCTTCTGGGGCCAACGTCCTGACTTTC. It is translated as CASSDRASGANVLTF.

This chain uses TRBV15 with TRBJ2-5, with D uncertain. Trimming cost V 6 bases and J 5 bases, with 7 bases left between them. CDR1 is LNHNV, CDR2 YYDKDF, per germline (reference sequence). This CDR3 region has 11 residues. The DNA for the CDR3 is TGTGCCACCAGGGTGGCGGAGACCCAGTACTTC. Its protein is CATRVAETQYF. Variable domain in full (rest from reference TRBV15 and TRBJ2-5): DAMVIQNPRYQVTQFGKPVTLSCSQTLNHNVMYWYQQKSSQAPKLLFHYYDKDFNNEADTPDNFQSRRPNTSFCFLDIRSPGLGDTAMYLCATRVAETQYFGPGTRLLVL.

This clone has a count of ten or more. The gene calls are TRBV7-9 and TRBJ2-3, with unresolved D. The germline V gene encodes CDR1 SEHNR and CDR2 FQNEAQ (reference sequence). This CDR3 is 13 amino acids long. Trimming took off 1 base at V and 5 bases at J, with 7 bases between the two ends. CDR3 nucleotides: TGTGCCAGCAGCTTAGGGACGGGAGATACGCAGTATTTT. It codes for CASSLGTGDTQYF. The entire variable domain, with the rest obtained from reference TRBV7-9 and TRBJ2-3, is as follows: DTGVSQNPRHKITKRGQNVTFRCDPISEHNRLYWYRQTLGQGPEFLTYFQNEAQLEKSRLLSDRFSAERPKGSFSTLEIQRTEQGDSAMYLCASSLGTGDTQYFGPGTRLTVL.

In this sample, this clone turned up a few times. This chain uses TRBV11-2 with TRBJ1-6; D is undetermined. Trimming removed 0 bases at V and 10 bases at J, with 7 bases between. Germline loops: CDR1 SGHAT, CDR2 FQNNGV. The CDR3 has 13 amino acids. The CDR3 sequence is CASSLERASPLHF. As DNA, the CDR3 is TGTGCCAGCAGCTTAGAGAGGGCCTCACCCCTCCACTTT.

This rearrangement joins TRBV20-1 to TRBJ1-1, with unresolved D. Trimming cost V 0 bases and J 7 bases, with 6 bases left between them. Germline CDR1 reads DFQATT; CDR2 reads SNEGSKA (reference sequence). This CDR3 is 11 amino acids long. The CDR3 loop is CSARDSGEAFF. The CDR3 nucleotides read TGCAGTGCTAGAGATTCTGGTGAAGCTTTCTTT.

The chain joins TRBV29-1 to TRBJ2-5; no firm D call. Germline lookup yields CDR1 SQVTM and CDR2 ANQGSEA. Trimming took 4 bases from V and 4 from J, leaving 13 bases between them. CDR3 length equals 13 residues. This CDR3 reads CSVARTLGETQYF. The DNA for the CDR3 is TGCAGCGTTGCCCGGACCCTAGGAGAGACCCAGTACTTC.